The present T cell receptor beta chain was sequenced within a study of blood T cells in healthy people across ages. Study-wide points: Investigators treated diversity estimates from one million T cells as underestimates.

A second PCR of 7 to 11 cycles used a sample-barcoded 5' primer and a J-beta primer mix. A tag from a template-switch adaptor with 12 random nucleotides marked each cDNA molecule. TCRdb redid the calling of the 5' RACE reads with MiXCR, one entry per CDR3 protein. The sample contains about 1.5 million distinct CDR3 sequences, approximately 43% of which appear only once. Between the trimmed V and J ends, which lost 5 bases and 0 bases, there was a span of 10 bases. CDR1 is DFQATT and CDR2 is SNEGSKA in the germline V gene (reference sequence). This CDR3 region has 14 residues. Remarks on this clonotype: Its antigen is not identified.

The total RNA that was extracted per sample amounted to at least 5.5 micrograms. The sample consisted of blood. The V and J genes are TRBV20-1 and TRBJ1-4; a possible D gene is TRBD1 (6 bases). The clonotype was recovered from a woman in her late teens or twenties in good health. The CDR3 region has the DNA TGCAGTGCTGGCCGGACAGCAACTAATGAAAAACTGTTTTTT. Residues: CSAGRTATNEKLFF.